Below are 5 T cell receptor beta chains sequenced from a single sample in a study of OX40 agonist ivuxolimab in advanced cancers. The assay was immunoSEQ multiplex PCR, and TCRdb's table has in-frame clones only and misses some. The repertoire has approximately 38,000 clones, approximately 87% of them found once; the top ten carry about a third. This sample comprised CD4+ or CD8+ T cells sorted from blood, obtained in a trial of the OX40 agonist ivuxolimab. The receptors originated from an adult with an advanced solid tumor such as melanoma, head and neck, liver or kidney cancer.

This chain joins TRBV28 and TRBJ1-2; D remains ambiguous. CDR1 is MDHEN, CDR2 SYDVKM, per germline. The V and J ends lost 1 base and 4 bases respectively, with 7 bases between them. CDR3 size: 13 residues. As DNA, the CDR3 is TGTGCCAGCAGTTTATTGGAGGCCTATGGCTACACCTTC. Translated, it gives CASSLLEAYGYTF.

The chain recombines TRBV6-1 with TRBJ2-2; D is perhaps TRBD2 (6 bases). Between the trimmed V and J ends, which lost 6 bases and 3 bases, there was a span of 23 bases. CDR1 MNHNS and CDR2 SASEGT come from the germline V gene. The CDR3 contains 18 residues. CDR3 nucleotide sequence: TGTGCCAGCAGCGAAAAAATACCGGGACTCCTTTACACCGGGGAGCTGTTTTTT. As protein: CASSEKIPGLLYTGELFF.

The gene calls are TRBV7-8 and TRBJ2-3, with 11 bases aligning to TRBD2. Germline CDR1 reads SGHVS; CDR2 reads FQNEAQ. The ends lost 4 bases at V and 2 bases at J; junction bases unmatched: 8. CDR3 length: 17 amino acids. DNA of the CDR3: TGTGCCAGCAGCTGGGGCGCTAGCGGGGGGTACACAGATACGCAGTATTTT. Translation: CASSWGASGGYTDTQYF.

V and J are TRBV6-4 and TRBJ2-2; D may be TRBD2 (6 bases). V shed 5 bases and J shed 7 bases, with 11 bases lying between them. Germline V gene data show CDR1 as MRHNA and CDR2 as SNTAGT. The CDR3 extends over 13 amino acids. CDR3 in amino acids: CASSRLVGGELFF. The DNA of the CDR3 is TGTGCCAGCAGTCGACTAGTCGGCGGGGAGCTGTTTTTT.

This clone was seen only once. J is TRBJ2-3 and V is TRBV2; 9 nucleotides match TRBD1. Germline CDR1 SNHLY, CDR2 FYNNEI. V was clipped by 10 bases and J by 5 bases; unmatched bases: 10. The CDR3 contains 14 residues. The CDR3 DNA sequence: TGTGCCAACGGGCGACAGGGGGATGGAGATACGCAGTATTTT. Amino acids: CANGRQGDGDTQYF.